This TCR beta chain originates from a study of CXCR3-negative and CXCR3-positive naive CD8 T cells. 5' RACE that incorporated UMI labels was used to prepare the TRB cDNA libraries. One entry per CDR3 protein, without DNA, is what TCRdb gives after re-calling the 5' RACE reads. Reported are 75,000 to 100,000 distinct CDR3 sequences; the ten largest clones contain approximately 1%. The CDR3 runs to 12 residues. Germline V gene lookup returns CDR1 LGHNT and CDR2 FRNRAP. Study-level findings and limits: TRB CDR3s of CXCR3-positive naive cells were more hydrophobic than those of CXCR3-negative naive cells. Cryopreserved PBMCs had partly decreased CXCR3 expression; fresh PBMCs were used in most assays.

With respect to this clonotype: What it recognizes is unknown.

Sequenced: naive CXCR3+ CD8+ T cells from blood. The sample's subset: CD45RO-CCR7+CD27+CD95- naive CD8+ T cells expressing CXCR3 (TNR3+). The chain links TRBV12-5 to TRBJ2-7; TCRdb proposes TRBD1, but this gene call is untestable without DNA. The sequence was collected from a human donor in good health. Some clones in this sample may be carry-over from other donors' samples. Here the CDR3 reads CASSQGRYEQYF.